Listed below are T cell receptor beta chains from one sample, sequenced in a study of CD8+ T cells in alopecia areata. Clones were sequenced by immunoSEQ multiplex PCR, and TCRdb holds only the in-frame ones, with some missing. The sample records about 160,000 clones, less than 70% being singletons. Here the sequenced sample was CD4+ T cells sorted from blood, taken at week 4, from a patient treated with tofacitinib. The receptors derive from a human donor with alopecia areata. The CDR3 runs from the conserved cysteine through the conserved F or W. A D gene is named only where the DNA matches it firmly. Size is stated for part of the rows, as once, few or many counts, or as a class when the clone is expanded.

v_gene	abundance	j_gene	d_gene	CDR3nt	CDR3aa
TRBV29-1	-	TRBJ1-2	-	TGCAGCGTAGTACAGGGAATCGGCTATGGCTACACCTTC	CSVVQGIGYGYTF
TRBV4-1	once	TRBJ1-5	-	TGCGCCAGCAGCCCCCTAGGCGGACAGCCCCAGCATTTT	CASSPLGGQPQHF
TRBV7-3	-	TRBJ2-1	TRBD1	TGTGCCAGCAGCATAAACGCACAGGGGAACAACAATGAGCAGTTCTTC	CASSINAQGNNNEQFF
TRBV7-9	-	TRBJ2-3	TRBD2	TGTGCCAGCAGCTTAACTAGCGGGCGCACAGATACGCAGTATTTT	CASSLTSGRTDTQYF
TRBV18	-	TRBJ1-1	-	TGTGCCAGCTCACTATTGGACCGGAGGAACACTGAAGCTTTCTTT	CASSLLDRRNTEAFF
TRBV5-1	-	TRBJ1-6	-	TGCGCCAGCAGCTTGGAGGAAGGGTTCCGTTCACCCCTCCACTTT	CASSLEEGFRSPLHF
TRBV5-6	-	TRBJ2-7	TRBD1	TGTGCCAGCAGCGAGAACAGGGGTGGAAAGCAGTACTTC	CASSENRGGKQYF
TRBV5-1	-	TRBJ2-5	TRBD2	TGCGCCAGCAGCTTGGGGCGGGGGGGCCTCCAAGAGACCCAGTACTTC	CASSLGRGGLQETQYF
TRBV19	-	TRBJ2-5	-	TGTGCCAGTAGTATCGGGGCGCCCCGAGAGACCCAGTACTTC	CASSIGAPRETQYF
TRBV10-3	-	TRBJ1-1	-	TGTGCCAGCAGTTTAGCCAGGACTGCTGAAGCTTTCTTT	CASSLARTAEAFF
TRBV5-4	once	TRBJ2-3	-	TGTGCCAGCAGCCCCGGTCGCACAGATACGCAGTATTTT	CASSPGRTDTQYF
TRBV10-3	-	TRBJ2-7	-	TGTGCCTCAGGGACTGACAAGACCTACGAGCAGTACTTC	CASGTDKTYEQYF
TRBV5-1	few	TRBJ2-3	TRBD2	TGCGCCAGCGCGGGAGGAGCGACAGATACGCAGTATTTT	CASAGGATDTQYF
TRBV2	-	TRBJ1-5	-	TGTGCCAGCAGTGGGGGCAGGGGCTTGGTAAATAGCAATCAGCCCCAGCATTTT	CASSGGRGLVNSNQPQHF
TRBV9	-	TRBJ1-5	-	TGTGCCAGCAGCGTAGGACCCAACAATCAGCCCCAGCATTTT	CASSVGPNNQPQHF
TRBV29-1	-	TRBJ1-2	-	TGCAGCGTTGAAGATCGAGAGGGGGTTGTTGGCTACACCTTC	CSVEDREGVVGYTF
TRBV10-3	-	TRBJ1-6	-	TGTGCCATCAGTGACCACGAATCCCAGCCCCTCCACTTT	CAISDHESQPLHF
TRBV4-1	few	TRBJ2-5	TRBD1	TGCGCCAGCAGCCAAGATTCCCCCGGGACAGTGGAAGAGACCCAGTACTTC	CASSQDSPGTVEETQYF
TRBV29-1	-	TRBJ2-7	TRBD1	TGCAGCGTTCTCCGGGACAGGGGCTCCTACGAGCAGTACTTC	CSVLRDRGSYEQYF
TRBV30	few	TRBJ2-2	TRBD2	TGTGCCTGGACGATAGCGGGGAAGAACACCGGGGAGCTGTTTTTT	CAWTIAGKNTGELFF
TRBV25-1	-	TRBJ2-1	TRBD2	TGTGCCAGCAGACTAGCGGGGGGGGAACACAATGAGCAGTTCTTC	CASRLAGGEHNEQFF
TRBV4-2	-	TRBJ2-5	-	TGTGCCAGCAGCCAAGCGAGGGGGCAAGAGACCCAGTACTTC	CASSQARGQETQYF
TRBV13	-	TRBJ2-2	TRBD1	TGTGCCAGTCGGACAGGGGGCGTGTCCGGGGAGCTGTTTTTT	CASRTGGVSGELFF
TRBV7-2	few	TRBJ1-6	TRBD1	TGTGCCAGCAGCTTAGCGTTGGGACAGAATTCACCCCTCCACTTT	CASSLALGQNSPLHF
TRBV29-1	-	TRBJ2-5	-	TGCAGCGCCCCCGCGGGGGCCCAAGAGACCCAGTACTTC	CSAPAGAQETQYF
TRBV29-1	-	TRBJ1-1	-	TGCAGCGTTACTACGGGCGACCACGCAACTGAAGCTTTCTTT	CSVTTGDHATEAFF
TRBV30	once	TRBJ1-2	-	TGTGCCTGGAGTGTACTTTGGGATGGCTACACCTTC	CAWSVLWDGYTF
TRBV30	-	TRBJ2-1	TRBD1	TGTGCCTGGAGTTCGGGACAGCGAGCCTACAATGAGCAGTTCTTC	CAWSSGQRAYNEQFF
TRBV4-1	once	TRBJ1-3	-	TGCGCCAGCAGCCCTTTGGGCCTCTCTGGAAACACCATATATTTT	CASSPLGLSGNTIYF
TRBV27	-	TRBJ2-2	-	TGTGCCACTTTCCTTGTGGCGAACACCGGGGAGCTGTTTTTT	CATFLVANTGELFF
TRBV5-1	-	TRBJ2-3	TRBD2	TGCGCCAGCAGCTTGGGAGGGACTAGCGCAGATACGCAGTATTTT	CASSLGGTSADTQYF
TRBV4-3	-	TRBJ2-7	-	TGCGCCAGCAGCCAAGTGGGAGATCCCTACGAGCAGTACTTC	CASSQVGDPYEQYF
TRBV6-6	-	TRBJ1-2	-	TGTGCCAGCAGTTACTCGACAGGAACTATGGGCTACACCTTC	CASSYSTGTMGYTF
TRBV5-1	once	TRBJ1-3	-	TGCGCCAGCAGCCCTTACGGGCGACAGTCGAGCTCTGGAAACACCATATATTTT	CASSPYGRQSSSGNTIYF
TRBV30	-	TRBJ1-2	TRBD1	TGTGCCTGGGGACAGGGAAGCTACACCTTC	CAWGQGSYTF
TRBV5-4	few	TRBJ1-2	-	TGTGCCAGCAGCTCGAGAGGCCCGGGAACCCATGGCTACACCTTC	CASSSRGPGTHGYTF
TRBV9	-	TRBJ1-1	-	TGTGCCAGCAGCGTAGCTGTAGGGGCCCCAGGGAACACTGAAGCTTTCTTT	CASSVAVGAPGNTEAFF
TRBV9	-	TRBJ2-7	-	TGTGCCAGCAGCGTAGAAGGGTTGGACGAGCAGTACTTC	CASSVEGLDEQYF
TRBV6-6	-	TRBJ2-6	-	TGTGCCAGCAGTTACTCGACGGCTGGGGCCAACGTCCTGACTTTC	CASSYSTAGANVLTF
TRBV25-1	-	TRBJ1-6	TRBD1	TGTGCCAGCAGTGAGGGACAGGTTGTTTCACCCCTCCACTTT	CASSEGQVVSPLHF
TRBV10-3	-	TRBJ2-6	TRBD1	TGTGCCATCACCCCCGGGACAGGGAACGGGGATGGGGCCAACGTCCTGACTTTC	CAITPGTGNGDGANVLTF
TRBV5-6	-	TRBJ2-1	TRBD1	TGTGCCAGCAGCCCACAAACAGGGGACCGTTACAATGAGCAGTTCTTC	CASSPQTGDRYNEQFF
TRBV7-6	-	TRBJ2-7	-	TGTGCCAGCAGCTTAGGAGCGGATAAGACCTACGAGCAGTACTTC	CASSLGADKTYEQYF
TRBV6-5	-	TRBJ2-5	TRBD1	TGTGCCAGCAGTTTTCCGGGACAGGGACAAGAGACCCAGTACTTC	CASSFPGQGQETQYF
TRBV9	-	TRBJ2-1	-	TGTGCCAGCAGCGCAGACATTAACAATGAGCAGTTCTTC	CASSADINNEQFF
TRBV7-6	-	TRBJ2-1	-	TGTGCCAGCAGCCTGAACAATGAGCAGTTCTTC	CASSLNNEQFF
TRBV29-1	few	TRBJ2-5	-	TGCAGCGCGGGACCATACGGGGAGACCCAGTACTTC	CSAGPYGETQYF
TRBV4-2	-	TRBJ1-2	-	TGTGCCAGCAGCCAAGGCAAAGACTATGGCTACACCTTC	CASSQGKDYGYTF
TRBV30	-	TRBJ2-3	-	TGTGCCTGGAGTGTAGTATGGCGAGATACGCAGTATTTT	CAWSVVWRDTQYF
TRBV4-1	once	TRBJ1-1	TRBD1	TGCGCCAGCAGCCAAACAGGGGGCGCGGGCACTGAAGCTTTCTTT	CASSQTGGAGTEAFF
TRBV6-5	-	TRBJ1-2	-	TGTGCCAGCAGTCCCGGACGTCCGGATGGCTACACCTTC	CASSPGRPDGYTF
TRBV5-4	-	TRBJ1-1	-	TGTGCCAGCAGCCCTGGAGGGCCAGTGAACACTGAAGCTTTCTTT	CASSPGGPVNTEAFF